The 7 T cell receptor beta chains below come from one sample, sequenced in a study of tumor-infiltrating lymphocytes in primary liver carcinoma. Alongside blood RNA obtained from unsorted whole blood, germline DNA was also extracted. A primer in the constant region served to generate TCR beta cDNA from 500 ng of total RNA. It was through three nested multiplex PCR rounds of slightly modified ARM-PCR that TCR beta libraries arose. For approximately 9 cycles apiece, the opening two PCR rounds ran with TRBV1-TRBV30 forward primers and a C-beta reverse primer. TCRdb analysed the multiplex PCR reads with MiXCR anew, one entry per CDR3 protein. The table has fewer than 350,000 distinct CDR3 sequences, 55% to 65% seen once. Sequencing used peripheral blood. The receptors were gathered from a man aged 40-49 years with primary liver carcinoma and hepatitis B virus infection.

As regards this clonotype: A junction boundary mismatches the germline segment, possibly from a read error. The chain carries TRBV11-2 and TRBJ2-5; 13 bases map to TRBD2. Looked up from germline, CDR1 is SGHAT and CDR2 is FQNNGV. This CDR3 contains 16 residues. DNA of the CDR3: TGTGCCAGCATGATTGGGACTAGCGGGGTACAAGAGGCCCAGTACTTC. Encoded protein: CASMIGTSGVQEAQYF.

CDR3 sequence reads: CAGGTGGNIQYF. CDR3 nucleotide sequence: TGTGCCGGAGGGACGGGAGGAAACATTCAGTACTTC. This chain links TRBV30 with TRBJ2-4; 7 nucleotides align to TRBD2. There are 12 residues in the CDR3. The germline V gene encodes CDR1 GTSNPN and CDR2 SVGIG (reference sequence). With V trimmed by 8 bases and J by 6 bases, 7 bases remained unmatched.

Concerning this clonotype: A read error may produce the germline difference seen at one junction end. The chain joins TRBV11-2 to TRBJ1-2; 10 bases fit TRBD1. Germline V gene data show CDR1 as SGHAT and CDR2 as FQNNGV. The CDR3 totals 14 residues. The CDR3 reads CASCLTGGDYDYTF. The CDR3 DNA reads TGTGCCAGCTGCTTGACAGGGGGCGACTATGACTACACCTTC.

This clonotype was seen a single time. At one of its ends the junction is not consistent with the germline gene, which may arise from a read error. V gene TRBV11-1 combines with J gene TRBJ2-2, with D tentatively TRBD1 or TRBD2 (6 bases each). CDR1 is SGHAT and CDR2 is FQDESV in the germline V gene (reference sequence). This CDR3 has 15 residues. The chain's CDR3 is CANSSTGANIGELFF. The CDR3 coding sequence is TGTGCCAACAGCTCCACGGGGGCGAACATCGGGGAGCTGTTTTTT.

The chain links TRBV11-2 to TRBJ2-1; D gene ambiguous. Per germline, CDR1 SGHAT and CDR2 FQNNGV. V dropped 4 bases and J dropped 11 bases, with 9 bases sitting between them. This CDR3 has 11 amino acids. CDR3 loop: CASSSVKQQFF. CDR3 nucleotides: TGTGCCAGCAGCTCTGTAAAACAGCAGTTCTTC. Full variable domain (outside the CDR3, taken from reference TRBV11-2 and TRBJ2-1): EAGVAQSPRYKIIEKRQSVAFWCNPISGHATLYWYQQILGQGPKLLIQFQNNGVVDDSQLPKDRFSAERLKGVDSTLKIQPAKLEDSAVYLCASSSVKQQFFGPGTRLTVL.

A remark on this clonotype: Compared with germline, one end of the junction differs, possibly owing to a read error. V gene TRBV6-5 combines with J gene TRBJ1-3, with D tentatively TRBD1 (5 bases). The CDR3 extends over 17 amino acids. Germline V gene lookup returns CDR1 MNHEY and CDR2 SVGAGI. For the CDR3, the DNA is TGTGCCAACAGTTACTTACCACCGGGGACCTCTGGAAACACCATATATTTT. This gives the protein CANSYLPPGTSGNTIYF.

The chain combines TRBV4-1 with TRBJ2-4; D gene unclear. The CDR3 length is 13 residues. The germline gives CDR1 MGHRA, CDR2 YSYEKL. Trimming removed 8 bases at V and 6 bases at J, with 14 bases between. The CDR3 is CASANSGVNIQYF. The CDR3 DNA follows: TGCGCCAGCGCTAACAGTGGGGTAAACATTCAGTACTTC.